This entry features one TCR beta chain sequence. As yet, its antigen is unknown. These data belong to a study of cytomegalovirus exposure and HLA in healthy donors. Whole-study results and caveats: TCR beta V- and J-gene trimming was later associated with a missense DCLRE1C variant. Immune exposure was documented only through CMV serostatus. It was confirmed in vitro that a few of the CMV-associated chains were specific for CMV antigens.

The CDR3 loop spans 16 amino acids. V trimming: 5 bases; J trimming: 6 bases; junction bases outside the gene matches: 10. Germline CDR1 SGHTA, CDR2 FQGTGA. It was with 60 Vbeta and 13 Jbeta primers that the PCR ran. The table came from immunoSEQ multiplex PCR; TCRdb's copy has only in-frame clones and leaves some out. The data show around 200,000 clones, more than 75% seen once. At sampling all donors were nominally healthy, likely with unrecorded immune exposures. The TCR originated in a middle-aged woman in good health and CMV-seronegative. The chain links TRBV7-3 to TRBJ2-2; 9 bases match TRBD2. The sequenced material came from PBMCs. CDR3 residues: CASSLSGSAPPGELFF. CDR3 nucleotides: TGTGCCAGCAGCCTTAGCGGGAGTGCCCCCCCCGGGGAGCTGTTTTTT.